This TCR beta chain was identified during a study of early T cells in non-severe SARS-CoV-2 infection. The table lists this clonotype with many counts. TCRdb passed the 5' RACE reads through MiXCR, listing each CDR3 protein once. The sample has about 67,000 distinct CDR3 sequences; roughly 10% are singletons. V was trimmed by 5 bases and J by 2 bases, leaving 13 bases between them. This CDR3 contains 14 residues. Sequences were obtained from whole blood. The chain links TRBV12-3 or TRBV12-4 to TRBJ2-7; TRBD1 or TRBD2 may be the D gene (5 bases each). The sequence derives from an adult who was a healthcare worker with PCR-confirmed SARS-CoV-2 infection or an uninfected control (not recorded which). CDR3 bases: TGTGCCAGCAGTCCTGGGGACCAAACCTACGAGCAGTACTTC. The encoded protein is CASSPGDQTYEQYF.